This TCR beta chain appears in the sequencing data of a study of molecular identifiers for immune sequencing clone quantification. Germline CDR1 reads DFQATT; CDR2 reads SNEGSKA (reference sequence). The V end was cut by 0 bases, the J end by 4 bases, with 12 bases between. This CDR3 region has 15 residues. Bulk libraries came from a prior protocol with listed TCR primers. TCRdb ran MiXCR on the PCR reads and lists one entry per CDR3 protein. The top ten hold more than 0.8% of the sample, which has about 510,000 distinct CDR3 sequences, over 20% seen once. Using 10%, 30% or 50% RNA, naive CD8 libraries were derived from roughly 20,000 to 1,000,000 sorted cells.

Material for sequencing was naive CD8+ T cells from blood, with Jurkat cell RNA spiked in. Stated subset: FACS-sorted CD8+CD4-CCR7+CD45RA+ naive T cells. The receptor was derived from a human donor in good health. Some libraries in this study had Jurkat cell RNA spiked in. V and J are TRBV20-1 and TRBJ2-2, with D hard to call. The DNA of the CDR3 is TGCAGTGCTAGAGATGACTTACGGGCCACCGGGGAGCTGTTTTTT. Residues: CSARDDLRATGELFF.